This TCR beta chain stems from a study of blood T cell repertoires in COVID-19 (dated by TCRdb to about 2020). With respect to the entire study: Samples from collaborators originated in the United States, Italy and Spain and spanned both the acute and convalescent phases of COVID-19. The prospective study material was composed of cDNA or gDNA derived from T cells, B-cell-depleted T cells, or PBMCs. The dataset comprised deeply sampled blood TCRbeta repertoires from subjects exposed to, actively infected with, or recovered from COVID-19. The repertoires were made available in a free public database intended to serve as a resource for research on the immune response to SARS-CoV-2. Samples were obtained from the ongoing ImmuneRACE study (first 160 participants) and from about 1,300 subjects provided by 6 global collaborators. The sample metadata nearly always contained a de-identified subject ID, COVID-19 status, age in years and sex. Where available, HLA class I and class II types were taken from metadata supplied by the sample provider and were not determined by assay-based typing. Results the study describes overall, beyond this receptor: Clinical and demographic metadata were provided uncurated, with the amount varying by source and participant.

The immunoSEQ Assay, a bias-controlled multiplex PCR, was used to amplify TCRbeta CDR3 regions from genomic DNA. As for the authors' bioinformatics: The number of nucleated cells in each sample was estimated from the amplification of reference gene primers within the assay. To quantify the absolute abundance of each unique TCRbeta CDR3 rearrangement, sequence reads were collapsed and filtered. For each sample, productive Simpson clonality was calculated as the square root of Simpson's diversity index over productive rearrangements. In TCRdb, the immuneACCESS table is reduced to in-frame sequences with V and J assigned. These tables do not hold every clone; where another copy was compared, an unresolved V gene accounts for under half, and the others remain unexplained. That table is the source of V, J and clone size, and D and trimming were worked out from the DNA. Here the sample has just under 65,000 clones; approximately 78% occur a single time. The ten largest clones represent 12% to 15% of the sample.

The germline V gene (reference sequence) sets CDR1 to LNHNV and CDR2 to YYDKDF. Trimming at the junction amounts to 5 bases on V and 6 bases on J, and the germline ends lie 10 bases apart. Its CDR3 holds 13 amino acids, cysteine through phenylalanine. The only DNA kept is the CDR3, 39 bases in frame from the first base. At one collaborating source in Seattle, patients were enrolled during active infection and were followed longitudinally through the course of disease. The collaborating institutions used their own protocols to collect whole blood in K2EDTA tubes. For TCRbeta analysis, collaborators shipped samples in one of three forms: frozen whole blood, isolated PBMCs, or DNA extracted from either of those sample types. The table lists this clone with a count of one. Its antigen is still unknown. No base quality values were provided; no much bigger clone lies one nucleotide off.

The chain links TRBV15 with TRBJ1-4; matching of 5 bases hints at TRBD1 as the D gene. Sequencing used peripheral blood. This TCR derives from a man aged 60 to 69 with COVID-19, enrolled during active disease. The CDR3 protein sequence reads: CATSAGKDEKLFF. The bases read TGTGCCACCAGCGCAGGGAAAGATGAAAAACTGTTTTTT.